The TCR beta chain described here comes from a study of T cells in Graves' hyperthyroidism and ophthalmopathy. Broader study findings: Most thyroid-expanded clonotypes above 0.001 were also found in blood. Ophthalmopathy got predicted by the model a median about six months before its onset.

This clonotype was seen repeatedly, ten times or more. Its antigen is undetermined. The CDR3 contains 14 residues. From germline, CDR1 is SNHLY and CDR2 FYNNEI. Losses at the gene ends were 7 bases for V and 6 bases for J; bases not matched to a gene: 6. TCR beta CDR3 regions were amplified from RNA. TCR CDR3 regions were first amplified by RT-PCR with HTBI primers. TCRdb analysed the multiplex PCR reads with MiXCR anew, one entry per CDR3 protein. The table shows approximately 350,000 distinct CDR3 sequences, with roughly 15% occurring only once. A NOSPECS grade of at least 4, a Clinical Activity Score of at least 3 and duration under 3 months were recorded in ophthalmopathy patients. Patients were excluded for uncontrolled infection, other autoimmune disease, pregnancy or lactation.

The specimen was blood. This receptor was obtained from a woman aged 60-75 years with Graves' ophthalmopathy. The rearrangement joins TRBV2 to TRBJ1-4, with 9 nucleotides matching TRBD1. The DNA of the CDR3 is TGTGCCAGCAACCCGGACAGGGGATATGAAAAACTGTTTTTT. As protein: CASNPDRGYEKLFF.